A selection of T cell receptor beta chains follows, all from one sample in a study of T-cell memory formation after mild COVID-19. Via MiXCR, TCRdb re-called the 5' RACE reads, giving one row per CDR3 protein. There are under 300,000 distinct CDR3 sequences in the sample; 16% occur only once, and around 3.7% lies in the top ten. The specimen was PBMCs or a T cell subset sorted from them (not recorded which). The receptors stem from a man in his late teens or twenties who had mild COVID-19 (a few samples of this study predate the infection). Cell type and time point are not known. Each CDR3 is given with its conserved first and last residue. The order of the fields is J gene, D gene, clone size, V gene, CDR3 protein, CDR3 DNA. D genes are given only for firm matches. Clone size appears in some rows only: once, few, many, or a class for an expanded clone.

TRBJ2-7 | NA | few | TRBV5-1 | CASSKRGNDYEQYF | TGCGCAAGCTCAAAGAGGGGAAATGACTACGAGCAGTACTTC
TRBJ1-4 | NA | NA | TRBV20-1 | CSAGQPTNEKLFF | TGCAGTGCTGGACAGCCAACTAATGAAAAACTGTTTTTT
TRBJ1-2 | TRBD1 | NA | TRBV18 | CASSPAGGGYTF | TGTGCCAGCTCACCGGCAGGGGGAGGCTACACCTTC
TRBJ2-7 | TRBD1 | few | TRBV7-9 | CASSSYRGRTPFYEQYF | TGTGCCAGCAGCTCTTACAGGGGGCGAACCCCCTTCTACGAGCAGTACTTC
TRBJ1-1 | NA | few | TRBV5-1 | CASKGQPNTEAFF | TGCGCCAGCAAGGGACAACCGAACACTGAAGCTTTCTTT
TRBJ1-2 | NA | NA | TRBV12-3/TRBV12-4 | CASSSDGTSYGYTF | TGTGCCAGCAGTAGTGACGGAACCAGTTATGGCTACACCTTC
TRBJ2-3 | NA | many | TRBV3-1 | CASSPPPTRGTDTQYF | TGTGCCAGCAGCCCCCCCCCTACCAGGGGCACAGATACGCAGTATTTT
TRBJ1-4 | NA | NA | TRBV10-1 | CASSDQRTLVNEKLFF | TGCGCCAGCAGTGATCAGAGGACCCTTGTTAATGAAAAACTGTTTTTT
TRBJ2-1 | TRBD2 | NA | TRBV4-2 | CASSPGARGRSSYNEQFF | TGTGCCAGCAGCCCCGGGGCGCGGGGGAGGAGCTCCTACAATGAGCAGTTCTTC
TRBJ2-3 | NA | NA | TRBV20-1 | CSARAGPGVDTQYF | TGCAGTGCTAGAGCGGGGCCAGGGGTAGATACGCAGTATTTT
TRBJ1-1 | NA | NA | TRBV5-1 | CASSLVGGRGNTEAFF | TGCGCCAGCAGCTTGGTAGGAGGCAGGGGGAACACTGAAGCTTTCTTT
TRBJ2-5 | NA | many | TRBV7-2 | CASSLEQGRGQETQYF | TGTGCCAGCAGCTTAGAGCAGGGCAGGGGTCAAGAGACCCAGTACTTC
TRBJ2-3 | NA | many | TRBV7-2 | CASSRSGLSTDTQYF | TGTGCCAGCAGCAGAAGCGGGCTTAGCACAGATACGCAGTATTTT
TRBJ2-3 | NA | NA | TRBV9 | CASLFTDTQYF | TGTGCCAGCTTGTTCACAGATACGCAGTATTTT
TRBJ1-2 | NA | NA | TRBV4-1 | CASSQDRAVFGGYTF | TGCGCCAGCAGCCAAGATCGCGCGGTCTTCGGGGGCTACACCTTC
TRBJ2-3 | TRBD2 | NA | TRBV20-1 | CSATTSGDRTDTQYF | TGCAGTGCTACCACTAGCGGGGATCGCACAGATACGCAGTATTTT
TRBJ1-3 | TRBD1 | NA | TRBV11-3 | CASSSGQGRSGNTIYF | TGTGCCAGCAGCTCCGGACAGGGCAGATCCGGAAACACCATATATTTT
TRBJ1-2 | NA | NA | TRBV14 | CASSQDLNWGARGYTF | TGTGCCAGCAGCCAAGATTTGAACTGGGGGGCGCGGGGCTACACCTTC
TRBJ2-5 | NA | NA | TRBV11-2 | CASSFTETQYF | TGTGCCAGCAGCTTTACGGAGACCCAGTACTTC
TRBJ2-5 | TRBD2 | NA | TRBV7-9 | CASRRLGGNETQYF | TGTGCCAGCAGGCGCCTCGGGGGGAACGAGACCCAGTACTTC
TRBJ1-1 | NA | NA | TRBV3-1 | CASSQSEWDTEAFF | TGTGCCAGCAGCCAAAGCGAATGGGACACTGAAGCTTTCTTT
TRBJ1-5 | NA | few | TRBV20-1 | CSARDNGQPQHF | TGCAGTGCTAGAGATAACGGTCAGCCCCAGCATTTT
TRBJ1-1 | TRBD1 | few | TRBV12-3/TRBV12-4 | CASSSRDRWNTEAFF | TGTGCCAGCAGTAGTAGGGACAGGTGGAACACTGAAGCTTTCTTT
TRBJ2-7 | TRBD1 | NA | TRBV10-3 | CAISESRGQYEQYF | TGTGCCATCAGTGAGTCCAGGGGGCAATACGAGCAGTACTTC
TRBJ2-5 | TRBD2 | many | TRBV5-1 | CASSWTSGTSGTETQYF | TGCGCCAGCAGCTGGACCTCCGGGACTAGCGGGACCGAGACCCAGTACTTC
TRBJ1-1 | NA | NA | TRBV5-1 | CASSLSGDGPFEAFF | TGCGCCAGCAGCTTGTCTGGGGACGGACCCTTTGAAGCTTTCTTT
TRBJ2-1 | TRBD2 | NA | TRBV5-8 | CASSALTSLAYNEQFF | TGTGCCAGCAGCGCTCTGACTAGCTTGGCCTACAATGAGCAGTTCTTC
TRBJ2-2 | NA | few | TRBV6-5 | CASRQRDRDTGELFF | TGTGCCAGCAGGCAAAGGGACCGCGACACCGGGGAGCTGTTTTTT
TRBJ1-3 | NA | few | TRBV27 | CASSPLFGNTIYF | TGTGCCAGCAGCCCCCTCTTTGGCAACACCATATATTTT
TRBJ1-2 | NA | NA | TRBV20-1 | CSARKGDGYTF | TGCAGTGCTAGAAAGGGGGATGGCTACACCTTC
TRBJ2-2 | TRBD2 | NA | TRBV7-3 | CASSLTAGAGELFF | TGTGCCAGCAGCTTAACGGCGGGAGCGGGGGAGCTGTTTTTT
TRBJ2-1 | TRBD2 | NA | TRBV7-2 | CASSLGRAGGTNEQFF | TGTGCCAGCAGCTTAGGCAGGGCGGGAGGTACGAATGAGCAGTTCTTC
TRBJ2-1 | TRBD2 | many | TRBV10-3 | CAMSSGIYNEQFF | TGTGCCATGTCTAGCGGGATTTACAATGAGCAGTTCTTC
TRBJ2-1 | NA | NA | TRBV29-1 | CSVATTSSYNEQFF | TGCAGCGTTGCTACGACAAGCTCCTACAATGAGCAGTTCTTC
TRBJ1-2 | TRBD1 | few | TRBV28 | CASRPGQGNGYTF | TGTGCCAGCAGGCCGGGACAGGGTAATGGCTACACCTTC
TRBJ2-5 | TRBD2 | few | TRBV12-3/TRBV12-4 | CASSPGGGGTQETQYF | TGTGCCAGCAGTCCGGGGGGCGGGGGGACTCAAGAGACCCAGTACTTC
TRBJ2-5 | TRBD2 | NA | TRBV5-8 | CASRWEGTETQYF | TGTGCCAGCCGTTGGGAGGGTACAGAGACCCAGTACTTC
TRBJ2-7 | TRBD1 | few | TRBV5-1 | CASSFGDRGSYEQYF | TGCGCCAGCAGCTTCGGGGACAGGGGATCCTACGAGCAGTACTTC
TRBJ2-3 | NA | many | TRBV7-2 | CASSLAGLDTQYF | TGTGCCAGCAGCTTAGCGGGGTTGGATACGCAGTATTTT
TRBJ2-3 | TRBD1 | NA | TRBV5-1 | CASSQGQGVDTQYF | TGCGCCAGCAGCCAAGGACAGGGCGTAGATACGCAGTATTTT
TRBJ1-3 | NA | NA | TRBV4-3 | CASSQEGGSGNTIYF | TGCGCCAGCAGCCAAGAGGGGGGATCTGGAAACACCATATATTTT
TRBJ2-1 | TRBD2 | NA | TRBV5-1 | CASSLRAGGDNEQFF | TGCGCCAGCAGCTTGCGAGCGGGGGGCGACAATGAGCAGTTCTTC
TRBJ2-5 | NA | many | TRBV7-2 | CASSLDGGARTQYF | TGTGCCAGCAGCTTAGATGGGGGGGCGCGGACCCAGTACTTC
TRBJ1-3 | NA | few | TRBV4-3 | CASSQEAPPGGTIYF | TGCGCCAGCAGCCAAGAGGCCCCGCCCGGGGGCACCATATATTTT
TRBJ2-5 | TRBD2 | few | TRBV10-3 | CATGGGRETQYF | TGTGCCACCGGGGGGGGGCGAGAGACCCAGTACTTC
TRBJ1-2 | NA | NA | TRBV6-6 | CASSYPSGGIYGYTF | TGTGCCAGCAGTTACCCCAGCGGGGGGATCTATGGCTACACCTTC
TRBJ1-2 | TRBD1 | few | TRBV20-1 | CSASRQGGGYTF | TGCAGTGCTAGCCGACAGGGGGGTGGCTACACCTTC
TRBJ2-3 | NA | few | TRBV7-2 | CASSLSRVGDTQYF | TGTGCCAGCAGCTTATCAAGGGTCGGAGATACGCAGTATTTT
TRBJ2-7 | NA | few | TRBV4-1 | CASSQGREAAYEQYF | TGCGCCAGCAGCCAAGGACGGGAAGCGGCCTACGAGCAGTACTTC
TRBJ2-4 | TRBD1 | NA | TRBV5-6 | CASSQPPTGGLVKNIQYF | TGTGCCAGCAGTCAACCACCAACAGGGGGGCTCGTCAAAAACATTCAGTACTTC
TRBJ1-2 | NA | few | TRBV12-3/TRBV12-4 | CASSLEGGTGLSTF | TGTGCCAGCAGTTTAGAGGGTGGCACAGGACTATCCACCTTC